The clone carrying this T cell receptor (beta chain) was counted only a few times. Its antigen is not known. The data were obtained in a study of T-cell memory formation after mild COVID-19. Amplification by 5'RACE using constant-segment primers produced TCR alpha and TCR beta cDNA libraries that carried sample barcodes and UMIs. TCRdb reprocessed the 5' RACE reads with MiXCR, giving one entry per CDR3 protein. The repertoire consists of 200,000 to 250,000 distinct CDR3 sequences, with 9% to 10% occurring once and the leading ten covering roughly 4%. Study-wide results and caveats: Confirmation of SARS-CoV-2 specificity was lacking for second-wave clones peaking day 37. Contracting clones from day 15 to 85 showed balanced CD4/CD8; later expanders favored CD4+.

This receptor was taken from a man between 18 and 29 years old who had mild COVID-19 (a few samples of this study predate the infection). Cell type and time point are not known. The specimen was PBMCs or a T cell subset sorted from them (not recorded which).

The CDR3 region has the DNA TGTGCCAACACGCCGTACGCGAACACCGGGGAGCTGTTTTTT. Protein: CANTPYANTGELFF. This chain connects TRBV7-9 to TRBJ2-2; no reliable D call. Germline values: CDR1 SEHNR, CDR2 FQNEAQ (reference sequence). This CDR3 spans 14 amino acids. V was shortened by 10 bases and J by 0 bases, with 12 bases between the two germline ends. The full variable domain, rest sourced from reference TRBV7-9 and TRBJ2-2, is DTGVSQNPRHKITKRGQNVTFRCDPISEHNRLYWYRQTLGQGPEFLTYFQNEAQLEKSRLLSDRFSAERPKGSFSTLEIQRTEQGDSAMYLCANTPYANTGELFFGEGSRLTVL.